A single sample gave rise to the 31 T cell receptor beta chains below, sequenced in a study of CD8+ T cells in alopecia areata. Extraction of RNA preceded its reverse transcription into cDNA, which served as the sequencing template. Clones were read by immunoSEQ multiplex PCR, and TCRdb kept only the in-frame ones, dropping some. Among fewer than 200,000 clones listed, about 63% were seen once. The sequencing here drew on CD4+ T cells sorted from blood, taken at week 0. Source of these receptors: a human donor with alopecia areata.

In regard to this clone: In the same sample, other DNA sequences code for this CDR3. This chain uses TRBV2 with TRBJ1-2, with a weak D call TRBD1 (5 bases). This CDR3 is 12 amino acids long. V was pared by 5 bases and J by 1 base, with 5 bases between. Germline CDR1 reads SNHLY; CDR2 reads FYNNEI. The CDR3 DNA is TGTGCCAGCAGTCAGGGTAACTATGGCTACACCTTC. Amino acid sequence: CASSQGNYGYTF.

The chain combines TRBV30 with TRBJ2-1; no clear D gene. Germline V gene data show CDR1 as GTSNPN and CDR2 as SVGIG (reference sequence). The CDR3 contains 12 residues. The V end was cut by 5 bases, the J end by 8 bases, with 13 bases between. In nucleotides, the CDR3 is TGTGCCTGGGGCCCGGATTTCGATGAGCAGTTCTTC. It translates to CAWGPDFDEQFF.

The chain is built from TRBV5-1 and TRBJ2-3; 9 bases map to TRBD1. This CDR3 contains 15 residues. J gave up 0 bases and V 4 bases, and 3 bases lay outside the gene matches. Germline CDR1 and CDR2: SGHRS and YFSETQ. The CDR3 DNA reads as TGCGCCAGCAGCGGGACAGGGACTAGCACAGATACGCAGTATTTT. Translated: CASSGTGTSTDTQYF.

Only a few counts were recorded for this clone. The gene calls are TRBV29-1 and TRBJ2-1; 8 bases are a match to TRBD2. The V gene's germline CDR1 is SQVTM and CDR2 ANQGSEA. Trimming removed 4 bases from V and 4 bases from J; junction bases left unmatched: 3. There are 13 residues in the CDR3. The CDR3: CSVGTSYYNEQFF. The CDR3 DNA reads TGCAGCGTTGGGACTAGCTATTACAATGAGCAGTTCTTC.

This clone was seen a few times. This sequence joins TRBV29-1 and TRBJ1-1; the match to TRBD1 covers 7 bases. The CDR3 has 13 residues. Germline CDR1 reads SQVTM; CDR2 reads ANQGSEA. J gave up 1 base and V 5 bases, and 4 bases lay outside the gene matches. The CDR3 region has the DNA TGCAGCGTTCGGGACAGTTGGAACACTGAAGCTTTCTTT. This translates into CSVRDSWNTEAFF.

The chain uses TRBV30 and TRBJ1-6, with TRBD1 as a possible D gene (5 bases). The length of the CDR3 is 13 residues. Trimming shortened V by 5 bases and J by 10 bases, and 15 bases separated the two germline ends. Germline CDR1 GTSNPN, CDR2 SVGIG (reference sequence). The CDR3 sequence is CAWAFEGPSPLHF. The CDR3, as DNA: TGTGCCTGGGCATTTGAGGGGCCCTCACCCCTCCACTTT.

The rearrangement links TRBV5-1 to TRBJ1-2; TRBD1 agrees at 11 bases. V lost 4 bases to trimming and J lost 7 bases; unmatched junction nucleotides: 3. The CDR3 covers 13 residues. The V gene's germline CDR1 is SGHRS and CDR2 YFSETQ. As DNA, the CDR3 is TGCGCCAGCAGCCTGGACAGGGGGCCTGGCTACACCTTC. Translation: CASSLDRGPGYTF.

The gene calls are TRBV5-1 and TRBJ1-1; D is undetermined. The CDR3 covers 13 residues. Trimming removed 0 bases at V and 7 bases at J, with 10 bases between. The germline V gene has CDR1 SGHRS and CDR2 YFSETQ. The CDR3 DNA reads TGCGCCAGCAGCTTGGACACCGCTCTTGAAGCTTTCTTT. Amino acid sequence: CASSLDTALEAFF.

The chain combines TRBV4-1 with TRBJ2-1, with D unresolved. With 1 base removed from V and 8 bases from J, the gap between germline ends came to 9 bases. The CDR3 has 13 residues. Germline CDR1 is MGHRA and CDR2 is YSYEKL. The DNA for the CDR3 is TGCGCCAGCAGCCAAGTCTGGGTACATGAGCAGTTCTTC. Its protein product is CASSQVWVHEQFF.

The chain has TRBV29-1 and TRBJ2-6; D not certain. CDR3 length: 15 residues. Germline-derived CDR1 and CDR2 are SQVTM and ANQGSEA. V lost 3 bases, J lost 0 bases, and 9 bases lay in between. The CDR3 DNA follows: TGCAGCGTTGACTCGGTTAGCTCTGGGGCCAACGTCCTGACTTTC. This sequence encodes CSVDSVSSGANVLTF.

This chain joins TRBV5-6 and TRBJ2-3; D uncertain. The V gene lost 4 bases and the J gene lost 1 base, with 7 bases spanning the gap. The CDR3 totals 13 residues. Germline V gene sequence: CDR1 SGHDT, CDR2 YYEEEE. The CDR3 DNA reads TGTGCCAGCAGCACGGCTGGCACAGATACGCAGTATTTT. Residues: CASSTAGTDTQYF.

The chain employs TRBV30 and TRBJ1-5, with D possibly TRBD1 on 6 matching bases. This CDR3 spans 14 amino acids. Trimming took 3 bases from V and 4 from J, leaving 13 bases between them. Germline CDR1 GTSNPN, CDR2 SVGIG (reference sequence). CDR3 in amino acids: CAWREDSQNQPQHF. CDR3 coding DNA: TGTGCCTGGAGGGAGGACAGTCAGAATCAGCCCCAGCATTTT. Variable domain in full (rest from reference TRBV30 and TRBJ1-5): SQTIHQWPATLVQPVGSPLSLECTVEGTSNPNLYWYRQAAGRGLQLLFYSVGIGQISSEVPQNLSASRPQDRQFILSSKKLLLSDSGFYLCAWREDSQNQPQHFGDGTRLSIL.

The V and J genes are TRBV28 and TRBJ1-5; 9 bases agree with TRBD1. The CDR3 extends over 14 amino acids. Germline values: CDR1 MDHEN, CDR2 SYDVKM. V lost 6 bases to trimming and J lost 3 bases; unmatched junction nucleotides: 3. The CDR3: CASRGTGPNQPQHF. The CDR3 nucleotides are TGTGCCAGCAGGGGGACAGGGCCCAATCAGCCCCAGCATTTT.

The CDR3 reads CALMTGLYF. CDR3 in DNA: TGTGCCCTGATGACAGGGCTTTACTTC. This chain links TRBV10-3 with TRBJ2-7, with TRBD1 matching 7 bases. CDR1 and CDR2 (germline): ENHRY, SYGVKD. Trimming removed 11 bases from V and 13 bases from J; junction bases left unmatched: 8. CDR3 size: 9 residues.

V is TRBV5-8 and J is TRBJ1-2; D not resolved. This CDR3 is built from 12 residues. CDR1 is SGHTS, CDR2 YDEGEE, per germline. Trimming took 6 bases from V and 4 from J, leaving 10 bases between them. The CDR3 DNA reads as TGTGCCAGCATCCACCTCGCCTATGGCTACACCTTC. Protein: CASIHLAYGYTF.

This rearrangement joins TRBV28 to TRBJ1-5; D perhaps matches TRBD1 (5 bases). V lost 2 bases and J 7 bases, leaving 15 bases between the germline ends. The CDR3 has 15 residues. CDR1 and CDR2 (germline): MDHEN, SYDVKM. CDR3 in amino acids: CASSLPGPVGQPQHF. The DNA of the CDR3 is TGTGCCAGCAGTTTACCGGGACCAGTGGGACAGCCCCAGCATTTT.

This chain joins TRBV25-1 and TRBJ2-3; the D gene is possibly TRBD2 (6 bases). Trimming removed 4 bases at V and 1 base at J, with 12 bases between. The germline gives CDR1 MGHDK, CDR2 SYGVNS. This CDR3 contains 15 residues. The CDR3 here is CASSGRKRGTDTQYF. For the CDR3, the DNA is TGTGCCAGCAGTGGGAGGAAGCGGGGCACAGATACGCAGTATTTT.

The count of this clone is one. The chain uses TRBV25-1 and TRBJ1-6; D unresolved. Germline CDR1 and CDR2: MGHDK and SYGVNS. V shed 6 bases and J shed 7 bases, with 10 bases lying between them. This CDR3 contains 13 residues. In DNA form, the CDR3 reads TGTGCCAGCAGATACGGTGAGAATTCACCCCTCCACTTT. It codes for CASRYGENSPLHF. The full variable domain, its missing parts supplied by reference TRBV25-1 and TRBJ1-6, is EADIYQTPRYLVIGTGKKITLECSQTMGHDKMYWYQQDPGMELHLIHYSYGVNSTEKGDLSSESTVSRIRTEHFPLTLESARPSHTSQYLCASRYGENSPLHFGNGTRLTVT.

The chain combines TRBV6-1 with TRBJ2-3; D not resolved. This CDR3 is 11 amino acids long. The V end lost 4 bases, the J end lost 9 bases, and 8 bases lay between the germline ends. Germline V gene data show CDR1 as MNHNS and CDR2 as SASEGT. CDR3 coding DNA: TGTGCCAGCAGTGGATTCGACACGCAGTATTTT. Amino acids: CASSGFDTQYF.

Ten or more counts support this clone. This sequence joins TRBV2 and TRBJ2-7; D gene uncertain. The germline V and J ends were trimmed by 8 bases and 0 bases, with 14 bases remaining between them. This CDR3 comprises 14 residues. In germline, CDR1 is SNHLY, CDR2 FYNNEI. DNA of the CDR3: TGTGCCAGCTTATTACAGATCAACTCCTACGAGCAGTACTTC. Translation: CASLLQINSYEQYF.

The chain links TRBV7-8 to TRBJ2-5; no clear D gene. This CDR3 spans 16 amino acids. CDR1 and CDR2 from the germline V gene are SGHVS and FQNEAQ. Trimming pared 5 bases from V and 0 bases from J, leaving 16 bases between. Here the CDR3 DNA reads TGTGCCAGCAGCCTCCGGACCGAGACGTACCAAGAGACCCAGTACTTC. This translates into CASSLRTETYQETQYF.

The rearrangement uses TRBV9 and TRBJ2-5; 11 bases align to TRBD1. This CDR3 comprises 14 residues. Unmatched junction bases numbered 3, after V lost 2 bases and J lost 6 bases. The germline CDR1 and CDR2 sequences are SGDLS and YYNGEE. The CDR3 spells CASSVDRGRKTQYF. The CDR3 nucleotides are TGTGCCAGCAGCGTGGACAGGGGGCGGAAGACCCAGTACTTC. Variable domain in full (rest from reference TRBV9 and TRBJ2-5): DSGVTQTPKHLITATGQRVTLRCSPRSGDLSVYWYQQSLDQGLQFLIQYYNGEERAKGNILERFSAQQFPDLHSELNLSSLELGDSALYFCASSVDRGRKTQYFGPGTRLLVL.

The chain employs TRBV5-1 and TRBJ2-5; D gene uncertain. Germline CDR1 is SGHRS and CDR2 is YFSETQ. V lost 0 bases, J lost 6 bases, and 6 bases lay in between. There are 12 residues in the CDR3. The CDR3 DNA reads as TGCGCCAGCAGCTTGGCCGGGCAGACCCAGTACTTC. Translating it yields CASSLAGQTQYF.

This clone occurred a few times. V gene TRBV6-6 combines with J gene TRBJ1-2, with 7 bases that match TRBD1. Germline-derived CDR1 and CDR2 are MNHNY and SVGAGI (reference sequence). Trimming took 6 bases from V and 4 from J; bases not matched to a gene: 8. This CDR3 is 14 amino acids long. The CDR3 loop reads CASSIDRAPYGYTF. The CDR3 DNA sequence: TGTGCCAGCAGCATTGACAGGGCGCCCTATGGCTACACCTTC.

This clone showed up just a few times. V is TRBV7-9 and J is TRBJ1-2, with TRBD1 matching 8 bases. The CDR3 length is 15 residues. Germline assignment: CDR1 SEHNR and CDR2 FQNEAQ (reference sequence). After removal of 5 bases from V and 2 bases from J, the junction contained 7 bases not matched to a gene. CDR3 protein: CASSPGTGPNYGYTF. The CDR3 DNA follows: TGTGCCAGCAGCCCCGGGACAGGACCAAACTATGGCTACACCTTC.

The chain joins TRBV18 to TRBJ1-2; 7 bases match TRBD1. Germline values: CDR1 KGHSH, CDR2 LQKENI. V gave up 3 bases and J gave up 2 bases; unmatched junction bases: 6. This CDR3 contains 15 residues. The CDR3: CASSPAGQANYGYTF. The CDR3 nucleotides are TGTGCCAGCTCACCGGCAGGACAGGCAAACTATGGCTACACCTTC.

Of note for this clone: At one end the junction does not follow the germline gene, possibly because of a read error. The chain employs TRBV27 and TRBJ1-2, with 8 bases matching TRBD1. The germline V gene has CDR1 MNHEY and CDR2 SMNVEV (reference sequence). The CDR3 is made up of 15 amino acids. DNA for the CDR3: TGTGCCAGCAGTATATCAAGACAGGGGTGGAATGGCTACACCTTC. It codes for CASSISRQGWNGYTF.

The chain carries TRBV29-1 and TRBJ1-2; D ambiguous. Germline values: CDR1 SQVTM, CDR2 ANQGSEA. V was cut by 6 bases and J by 5 bases, with 16 bases left in between. This CDR3 spans 13 amino acids. The CDR3 protein is CSVAGRNRYGYTF. CDR3 nucleotide sequence: TGCAGCGTGGCCGGCAGAAACCGATATGGCTACACCTTC.

The rearrangement uses TRBV2 and TRBJ2-1, with TRBD1 identical over 8 bases. The V segment lost 9 bases and the J segment 0 bases; nucleotides outside the gene matches: 4. The germline V gene has CDR1 SNHLY and CDR2 FYNNEI. This CDR3 contains 14 residues. DNA for the CDR3: TGTGCCAGAGACAGGGGAGGCTCCTACAATGAGCAGTTCTTC. This gives the protein CARDRGGSYNEQFF.

This chain uses TRBV15 with TRBJ2-5, with D uncertain. Trimming left V 0 bases short and J 0 bases short, with 8 bases between. The germline V gene encodes CDR1 LNHNV and CDR2 YYDKDF (reference sequence). The CDR3 runs 15 residues. In nucleotides, the CDR3 is TGTGCCACCAGCAGAGACTCAACGTACCAAGAGACCCAGTACTTC. Its translation: CATSRDSTYQETQYF.

This clone has a handful of counts. The chain recombines TRBV29-1 with TRBJ1-1; possibly TRBD1 for D (6 bases). Looked up from germline, CDR1 is SQVTM and CDR2 is ANQGSEA. Trimming shortened V by 4 bases and J by 6 bases, and 21 bases separated the two germline ends. This CDR3 region has 15 residues. DNA of the CDR3: TGCAGCGTTGTATACGGGGGCGGAGGTTGGGCTGAAGCTTTCTTT. Residues: CSVVYGGGGWAEAFF.